The source of this TCR beta chain is a study of CD8+ T cells in alopecia areata. This clone was found a few times. This CDR3 spans 15 amino acids. V was clipped by 2 bases and J by 4 bases; unmatched bases: 5. Germline V gene sequence: CDR1 SNHLY, CDR2 FYNNEI. Reverse transcription of extracted RNA yielded cDNA, which provided the sequencing template. The table came from immunoSEQ multiplex PCR; TCRdb's copy has only in-frame clones and leaves some out. Of about 64,000 clones in the sample, 44% were seen once. The genes are TRBV2 and TRBJ2-7; 10 bases agree with TRBD2. This clonotype originated in a human donor with alopecia areata. Source material: NKG2D-low CD8+ T cells sorted from blood. CDR3 sequence: CASSEFLAGAYEQYF. CDR3 in DNA: TGTGCCAGCAGTGAATTTCTAGCGGGGGCGTACGAGCAGTACTTC.